These 22 T cell receptor beta chains came from one sample sequenced in a study of shared clonotypes between healthy human individuals. Only in-frame clones appear in the TCRdb table, and some are missing; sequencing was by immunoSEQ multiplex PCR. The table shows about 2.1 million clones, with around 93% occurring only once. Terminally differentiated effector memory CD45RA+ cells were left out of the naive CD8 fraction, which was CD45RO-negative and positively selected for CCR7. The sample comprised naive CD8+ T cells from PBMCs. The receptor source for this set is a young man in good health. Some clones in this sample may be carry-over from other donors' samples.

This clone came up once. The chain uses TRBV10-1 and TRBJ2-4; 7 bases line up with TRBD1. The ends lost 7 bases at V and 8 bases at J; junction bases unmatched: 14. The length of the CDR3 is 15 residues. Per germline, CDR1 WNHNN and CDR2 SYGVQD (reference sequence). The DNA for the CDR3 is TGCGCCAGCACCAAGGACAGGATTAACATGGACATTCAGTACTTC. It encodes CASTKDRINMDIQYF.

The rearrangement joins TRBV27 to TRBJ2-5; 8 bases agree with TRBD2. V gave up 0 bases and J gave up 5 bases; unmatched junction bases: 5. Germline values: CDR1 MNHEY, CDR2 SMNVEV (reference sequence). This CDR3 is built from 15 residues. CDR3: CASSLSEREWETQYF. In DNA form, the CDR3 reads TGTGCCAGCAGTTTATCGGAGCGGGAGTGGGAGACCCAGTACTTC.

This sequence joins TRBV5-1 and TRBJ2-2, with TRBD2 identical over 13 bases. The J segment lost 3 bases and the V segment lost 0 bases, leaving 8 bases of the junction unmatched. Per the germline V gene, CDR1 is SGHRS and CDR2 is YFSETQ. The CDR3 covers 19 residues. CDR3 region: CASSLVTSGRPRDTGELFF. In DNA, the CDR3 is TGCGCCAGCAGCTTGGTGACTAGCGGGAGGCCCCGGGACACCGGGGAGCTGTTTTTT.

This clone has a single count. The V call is TRBV7-9, the J call TRBJ1-2; unclear D gene. This CDR3 has 16 residues. Trimming shortened V by 5 bases and J by 9 bases, and 25 bases separated the two germline ends. Germline CDR1 is SEHNR and CDR2 is FQNEAQ (reference sequence). Here the CDR3 reads CASSDTLGPVDACYTF. The CDR3 nucleotides are TGTGCCAGCAGCGACACGCTTGGACCCGTTGACGCTTGCTACACCTTC.

V gene TRBV27 combines with J gene TRBJ2-1, with 7 bases fitting TRBD1. Germline V lookup: CDR1 MNHEY, CDR2 SMNVEV (reference sequence). Germline trimming cut 6 bases from V and 3 bases from J; bases unmatched to any gene: 5. The CDR3 loop spans 14 amino acids. The CDR3 loop reads CASSRQGLYNEQFF. The CDR3 nucleotides read TGTGCCAGCAGCCGACAGGGCCTCTACAATGAGCAGTTCTTC.

This clone was observed a single time. The chain recombines TRBV11-3 with TRBJ2-3; D not resolved. This CDR3 is built from 13 residues. CDR1 and CDR2 (germline): SGHNT, YENEEA. The germline V and J ends were trimmed by 5 bases and 4 bases, with 10 bases remaining between them. For the CDR3, the DNA is TGTGCCAGCAGCCCGCCCCGGGCAGATACGCAGTATTTT. This codes for CASSPPRADTQYF.

Remarks on this clone: Other nucleotide sequences from this sample produce the same CDR3. The genes are TRBV20-1 and TRBJ2-7; a possible D gene is TRBD2 (5 bases). The CDR3 runs to 11 residues. Trimming removed 3 bases at V and 2 bases at J, with 5 bases between. CDR1 is DFQATT and CDR2 is SNEGSKA in the germline V gene (reference sequence). As DNA, the CDR3 is TGCAGTGCTAGGGAGGCCTACGAGCAGTACTTC. It codes for CSAREAYEQYF.

This chain links TRBV5-4 with TRBJ2-1; 7 positions agree with TRBD2. In germline, CDR1 is SGHNT, CDR2 YYREEE (reference sequence). The CDR3 totals 19 residues. Trimming at V came to 4 bases and at J to 2 bases, leaving 18 bases not matched to a gene. This CDR3 reads CASSDGTTSNIPPYNEQFF. In nucleotides, the CDR3 is TGTGCCAGCAGCGACGGGACTACCTCGAATATTCCGCCCTACAATGAGCAGTTCTTC.

V gene TRBV10-3 combines with J gene TRBJ2-3; D remains ambiguous. Trimming left V 2 bases short and J 4 bases short, with 10 bases between. The CDR3 extends over 14 amino acids. Per germline, CDR1 ENHRY and CDR2 SYGVKD. DNA for the CDR3: TGTGCCATCAGTGAGCCCCCCCGGTCAGATACGCAGTATTTT. Its protein product is CAISEPPRSDTQYF.

The chain carries TRBV15 and TRBJ2-7; TRBD1 matches 8 bases. Germline trimming cut 6 bases from V and 5 bases from J; bases unmatched to any gene: 9. Germline CDR1 is LNHNV and CDR2 is YYDKDF (reference sequence). The CDR3 is 14 residues long. The CDR3 sequence: CATRGTGEGNEQYF. CDR3 DNA sequence: TGTGCCACCAGGGGGACAGGAGAAGGCAACGAGCAGTACTTC. Full variable domain (rest looked up from reference TRBV15 and TRBJ2-7): DAMVIQNPRYQVTQFGKPVTLSCSQTLNHNVMYWYQQKSSQAPKLLFHYYDKDFNNEADTPDNFQSRRPNTSFCFLDIRSPGLGDTAMYLCATRGTGEGNEQYFGPGTRLTVT.

The chain has TRBV7-9 and TRBJ2-1, with TRBD1 matching 7 bases. The CDR3 totals 13 residues. Germline-derived CDR1 and CDR2 are SEHNR and FQNEAQ (reference sequence). Germline trimming cut 2 bases from V and 7 bases from J; bases unmatched to any gene: 2. Written as DNA, the CDR3 is TGTGCCAGCAGCTTACAGGGGGAGAATGAGCAGTTCTTC. Its translation: CASSLQGENEQFF.

The chain links TRBV9 to TRBJ2-3, with D maybe TRBD2 (6 bases). CDR1 is SGDLS, CDR2 YYNGEE, per germline. Trimming shortened V by 0 bases and J by 4 bases, and 12 bases separated the two germline ends. This CDR3 is built from 15 residues. As DNA, the CDR3 is TGTGCCAGCAGCGTAGAGGGAGGAGGGGCAGATACGCAGTATTTT. Residues: CASSVEGGGADTQYF.

The chain recombines TRBV27 with TRBJ2-3, with D possibly being TRBD1 (5 bases). The CDR3 is 13 amino acids. V dropped 6 bases and J dropped 4 bases, with 11 bases sitting between them. Germline assignment: CDR1 MNHEY and CDR2 SMNVEV (reference sequence). Written as DNA, the CDR3 is TGTGCCAGCAGCATCATACAGGCAGATACGCAGTATTTT. The encoded protein is CASSIIQADTQYF.

V usage is TRBV6-5 and J usage is TRBJ2-1, with 11 positions matching TRBD2. The CDR3 extends over 15 amino acids. Germline CDR1 and CDR2: MNHEY and SVGAGI. V lost 2 bases, J lost 4 bases, and 1 base stayed unmatched. CDR3 DNA: TGTGCCAGCAGTTACGCTAGCGGGAGGTACAATGAGCAGTTCTTC. Translated: CASSYASGRYNEQFF.

This clone was found once. The chain employs TRBV19 and TRBJ1-2; D remains unclear. The CDR3 has 12 residues. The germline CDR1 and CDR2 sequences are LNHDA and SQIVND (reference sequence). V was pared by 6 bases and J by 6 bases, with 11 bases between. This chain's CDR3 is CASRVGWNGYTF. In nucleotides, the CDR3 is TGTGCCAGTAGGGTAGGTTGGAATGGCTACACCTTC.

This sequence joins TRBV29-1 and TRBJ1-4, with 7 bases lining up with TRBD1. V dropped 5 bases and J dropped 2; count of bases not matched to a gene: 14. This CDR3 spans 17 amino acids. The germline CDR1 and CDR2 sequences are SQVTM and ANQGSEA. The CDR3 spells CSVRDSPLKYTNEKLFF. The CDR3 DNA follows: TGCAGCGTTCGGGACAGCCCCCTTAAGTATACTAATGAAAAACTGTTTTTT.

As concerns this clone: At one end, the junction sequence differs from germline, possibly due to a read error. The chain joins TRBV29-1 to TRBJ2-7; 11 bases match TRBD1. The CDR3 consists of 14 residues. CDR1 and CDR2 (germline): SQVTM, ANQGSEA. The CDR3 spells CSVEGTGGSYEQYF. CDR3 in DNA: TGCAGCGTGGAAGGGACAGGGGGGTCCTACGAGCAGTACTTC.

The chain recombines TRBV5-8 with TRBJ2-7, with TRBD1 matching over 7 bases. This CDR3 is built from 14 residues. Germline assignment: CDR1 SGHTS and CDR2 YDEGEE. V lost 4 bases, J lost 3 bases, and 7 bases stayed unmatched. The CDR3 loop is CASSPRQGYYEQYF. DNA for the CDR3: TGTGCCAGCAGCCCTCGACAGGGCTACTACGAGCAGTACTTC. The full variable domain, rest sourced from reference TRBV5-8 and TRBJ2-7, is EAGVTQSPTHLIKTRGQQATLRCSPISGHTSVYWYQQALGLGLQFLLWYDEGEERNRGNFPPRFSGRQFPNYSSELNVNALELEDSALYLCASSPRQGYYEQYFGPGTRLTVT.

The CDR3 protein is CATNRAGQPTDTQYF. As DNA, the CDR3 is TGTGCCACCAATAGAGCGGGGCAGCCCACAGATACGCAGTATTTT. The genes are TRBV15 and TRBJ2-3, with 7 nucleotides matching TRBD2. The junction had 9 bases not matched to a gene; V was cut back by 7 bases and J by 2 bases. CDR1 and CDR2 (germline): LNHNV, YYDKDF (reference sequence). This CDR3 has 15 amino acids.

The J gene is TRBJ1-2, the V gene TRBV29-1, with D tentatively TRBD1 (6 bases). V lost 4 bases and J 2 bases, leaving 8 bases between the germline ends. This CDR3 spans 12 amino acids. The germline V gene encodes CDR1 SQVTM and CDR2 ANQGSEA. This CDR3 is CSVVDRNYGYTF. The CDR3 DNA reads TGCAGCGTTGTGGACAGAAACTATGGCTACACCTTC.

This rearrangement joins TRBV4-1 to TRBJ2-3; 11 bases map to TRBD2. The CDR3 totals 17 residues. The V gene end was trimmed by 1 base and the J gene end by 9 bases; junction bases not matched to a gene: 12. Germline values: CDR1 MGHRA, CDR2 YSYEKL. The CDR3 loop reads CASSQGGTGLAGGTQYF. The CDR3 DNA reads TGCGCCAGCAGCCAAGGGGGGACCGGGCTAGCGGGGGGAACGCAGTATTTT.

This chain joins TRBV7-8 and TRBJ2-1; 12 bases match TRBD2. This CDR3 has 20 amino acids. The V gene's germline CDR1 is SGHVS and CDR2 FQNEAQ. The trim removed 0 bases at V and 3 bases at J, leaving 12 bases unmatched. CDR3 sequence: CASSLARGLAGLSGYNEQFF. CDR3 coding DNA: TGTGCCAGCAGCTTAGCGAGGGGACTAGCGGGCTTGAGTGGCTACAATGAGCAGTTCTTC.